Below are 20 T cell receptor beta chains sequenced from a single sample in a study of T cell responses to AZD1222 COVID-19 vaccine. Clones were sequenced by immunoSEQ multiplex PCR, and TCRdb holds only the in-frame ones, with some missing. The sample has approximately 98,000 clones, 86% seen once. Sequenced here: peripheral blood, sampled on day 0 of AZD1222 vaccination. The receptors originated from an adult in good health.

The CDR3 bases are TGTGCCAGCAGCGTATCGGATCCGGTTGGGGGCTACACCTTC. This sequence encodes CASSVSDPVGGYTF. The rearrangement joins TRBV9 to TRBJ1-2; D remains ambiguous. The germline CDR1 and CDR2 sequences are SGDLS and YYNGEE. CDR3 length: 14 amino acids. Trimming took off 1 base at V and 8 bases at J, with 15 bases between the two ends.

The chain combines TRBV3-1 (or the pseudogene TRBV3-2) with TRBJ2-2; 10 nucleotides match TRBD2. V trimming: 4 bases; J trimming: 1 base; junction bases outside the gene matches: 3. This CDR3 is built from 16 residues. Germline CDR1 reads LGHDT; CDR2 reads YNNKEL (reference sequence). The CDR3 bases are TGTGCCAGCAGCCTCCGACTAGCGGGGAACACCGGGGAGCTGTTTTTT. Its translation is CASSLRLAGNTGELFF.

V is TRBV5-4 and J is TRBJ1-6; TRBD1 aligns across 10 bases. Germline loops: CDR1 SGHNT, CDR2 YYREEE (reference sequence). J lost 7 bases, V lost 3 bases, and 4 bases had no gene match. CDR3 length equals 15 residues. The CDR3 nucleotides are TGTGCCAGCAGCTCCCGACAGGGGGCAAATTCACCCCTCCACTTT. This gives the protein CASSSRQGANSPLHF.

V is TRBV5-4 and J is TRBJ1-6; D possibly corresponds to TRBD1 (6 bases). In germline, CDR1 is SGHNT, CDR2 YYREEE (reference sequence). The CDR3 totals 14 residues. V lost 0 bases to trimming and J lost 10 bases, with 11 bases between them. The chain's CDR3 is CASSLEQGSSPLHF. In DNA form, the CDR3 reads TGTGCCAGCAGCTTGGAACAGGGATCCTCACCCCTCCACTTT.

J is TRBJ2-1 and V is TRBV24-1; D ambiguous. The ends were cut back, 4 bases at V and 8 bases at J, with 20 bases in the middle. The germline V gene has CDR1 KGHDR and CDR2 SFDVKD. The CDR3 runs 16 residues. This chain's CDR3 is CATSDRNKVAGHEQFF. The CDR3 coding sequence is TGTGCCACCAGTGACCGCAACAAGGTCGCCGGACATGAGCAGTTCTTC.

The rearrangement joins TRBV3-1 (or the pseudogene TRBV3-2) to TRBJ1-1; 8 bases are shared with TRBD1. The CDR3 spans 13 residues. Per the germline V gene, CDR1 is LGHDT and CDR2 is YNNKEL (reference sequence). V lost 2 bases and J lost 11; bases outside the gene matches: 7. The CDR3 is CASSQTRQGTAFF. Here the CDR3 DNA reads TGTGCCAGCAGCCAAACAAGACAGGGGACCGCTTTCTTT.

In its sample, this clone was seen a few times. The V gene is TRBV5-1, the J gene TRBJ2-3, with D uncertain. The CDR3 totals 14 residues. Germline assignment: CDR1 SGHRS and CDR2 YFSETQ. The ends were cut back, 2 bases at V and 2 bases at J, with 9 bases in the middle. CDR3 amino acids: CASSFVDPTDTQYF. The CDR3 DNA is TGCGCCAGCAGCTTCGTCGATCCCACAGATACGCAGTATTTT.

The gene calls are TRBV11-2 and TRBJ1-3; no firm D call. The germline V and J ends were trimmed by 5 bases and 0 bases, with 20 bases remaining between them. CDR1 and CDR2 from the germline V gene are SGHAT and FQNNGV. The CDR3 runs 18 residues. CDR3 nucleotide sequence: TGTGCCAGCAGCCCCGGGCTAGGGAACTTTGACTCTGGAAACACCATATATTTT. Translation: CASSPGLGNFDSGNTIYF.

CDR3 sequence: CATSRDRTGSGEKLFF. DNA for the CDR3: TGTGCCACCAGCAGAGATAGGACAGGGAGCGGTGAAAAACTGTTTTTT. The chain links TRBV15 to TRBJ1-4, with 8 positions matching TRBD1. This CDR3 is built from 16 residues. The germline V gene has CDR1 LNHNV and CDR2 YYDKDF (reference sequence). Trimming at V came to 0 bases and at J to 7 bases, leaving 7 bases not matched to a gene.

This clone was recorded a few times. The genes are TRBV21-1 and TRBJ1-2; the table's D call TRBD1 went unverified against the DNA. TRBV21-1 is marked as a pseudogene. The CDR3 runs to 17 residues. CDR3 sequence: CAISTRYTGGIIHGYTF. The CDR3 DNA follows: TGTGCCATCTCGACAAGATACACAGGGGGCATCATCCATGGCTACACCTTC.

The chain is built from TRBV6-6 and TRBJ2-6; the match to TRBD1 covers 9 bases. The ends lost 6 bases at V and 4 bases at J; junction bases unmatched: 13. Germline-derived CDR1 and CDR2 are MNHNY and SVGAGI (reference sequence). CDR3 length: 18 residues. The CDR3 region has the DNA TGTGCCAGCAGGCGACCACAGGGGGCGTCCTCCGGGGCCAACGTCCTGACTTTC. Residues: CASRRPQGASSGANVLTF.

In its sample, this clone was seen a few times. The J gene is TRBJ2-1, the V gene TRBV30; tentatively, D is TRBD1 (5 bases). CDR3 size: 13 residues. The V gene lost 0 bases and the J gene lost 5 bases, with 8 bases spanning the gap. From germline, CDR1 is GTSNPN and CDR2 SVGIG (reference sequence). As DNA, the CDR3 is TGTGCCTGGAGTGTACGCAGGGACAATGAGCAGTTCTTC. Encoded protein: CAWSVRRDNEQFF.

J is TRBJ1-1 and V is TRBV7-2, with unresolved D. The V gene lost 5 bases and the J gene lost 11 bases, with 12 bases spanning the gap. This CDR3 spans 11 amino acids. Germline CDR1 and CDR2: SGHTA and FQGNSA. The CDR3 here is CASSRAGWAFF. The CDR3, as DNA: TGTGCCAGCAGCCGCGCGGGCTGGGCTTTCTTT. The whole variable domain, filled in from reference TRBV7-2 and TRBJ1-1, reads GAGVSQSPSNKVTEKGKDVELRCDPISGHTALYWYRQSLGQGLEFLIYFQGNSAPDKSGLPSDRFSAERTGGSVSTLTIQRTQQEDSAVYLCASSRAGWAFFGQGTRLTVV.

This CDR3 reads CASALGSNYGYTF. Written as DNA, the CDR3 is TGTGCCAGCGCTCTGGGTTCCAACTATGGCTACACCTTC. This chain uses TRBV28 with TRBJ1-2; D gene ambiguous. Trimming took 8 bases from V and 2 from J, leaving 12 bases between them. CDR1 is MDHEN and CDR2 is SYDVKM in the germline V gene. The CDR3 extends over 13 amino acids.

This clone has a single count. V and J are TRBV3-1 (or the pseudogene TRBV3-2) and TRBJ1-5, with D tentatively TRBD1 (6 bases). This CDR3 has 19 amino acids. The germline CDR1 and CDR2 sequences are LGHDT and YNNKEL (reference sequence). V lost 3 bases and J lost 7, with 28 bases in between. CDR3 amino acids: CASSQAHSGHPKAGQPQHF. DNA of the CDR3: TGTGCCAGCAGCCAGGCCCACTCGGGACACCCCAAGGCGGGCCAGCCCCAGCATTTT.

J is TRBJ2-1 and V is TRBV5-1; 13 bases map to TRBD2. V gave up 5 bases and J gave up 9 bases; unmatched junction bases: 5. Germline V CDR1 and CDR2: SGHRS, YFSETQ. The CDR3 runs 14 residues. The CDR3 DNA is TGCGCCAGCAGTAGACTAGCGGGGGGCGGTGAGCAGTTCTTC. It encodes CASSRLAGGGEQFF.

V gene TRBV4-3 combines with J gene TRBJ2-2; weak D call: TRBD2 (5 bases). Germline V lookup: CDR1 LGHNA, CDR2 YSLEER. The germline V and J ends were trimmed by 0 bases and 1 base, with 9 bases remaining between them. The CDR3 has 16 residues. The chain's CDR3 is CASSQERGWNTGELFF. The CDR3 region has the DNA TGCGCCAGCAGCCAAGAACGCGGGTGGAACACCGGGGAGCTGTTTTTT.

The CDR3 loop reads CASRAVGRGTYEQYF. DNA for the CDR3: TGTGCCAGCAGAGCCGTGGGCAGGGGCACCTACGAGCAGTACTTC. This chain connects TRBV6-5 to TRBJ2-7; possible D gene TRBD1, 6 bases. V gave up 6 bases and J gave up 2 bases, with 17 bases separating them. There are 15 residues in the CDR3. Germline loops: CDR1 MNHEY, CDR2 SVGAGI.

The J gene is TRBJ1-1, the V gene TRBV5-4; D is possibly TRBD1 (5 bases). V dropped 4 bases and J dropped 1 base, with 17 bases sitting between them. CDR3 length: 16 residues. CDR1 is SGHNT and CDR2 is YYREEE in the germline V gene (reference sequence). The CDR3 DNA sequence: TGTGCCAGCAGCCCCGGGGGAGGGTCATCGAACACTGAAGCTTTCTTT. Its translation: CASSPGGGSSNTEAFF.

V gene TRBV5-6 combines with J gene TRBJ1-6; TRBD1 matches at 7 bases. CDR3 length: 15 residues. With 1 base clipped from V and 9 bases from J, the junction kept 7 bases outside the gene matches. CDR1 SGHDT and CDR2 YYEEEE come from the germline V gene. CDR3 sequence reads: CASSLFGDSGSPLHF. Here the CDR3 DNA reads TGTGCCAGCAGCTTGTTTGGGGACAGCGGTTCACCCCTCCACTTT.